This passage covers 12 T cell receptor beta chains from one sample sequenced in a study of shared clonotypes between healthy human individuals. Only in-frame clones appear in the TCRdb table, and some are missing; sequencing was by immunoSEQ multiplex PCR. The sample shows about 690,000 clones, less than 95% of them seen only once. The sample consisted of memory CD8+ T cells from PBMCs. Documented subset: CD45RO+ cells pooled with CCR7-negative TemRA cells. The receptors originated from a young man in good health. Some clones in this sample may be carry-over from other donors' samples.

As to this clone: This same CDR3 is encoded by further DNA sequences in the sample. In nucleotides, the CDR3 is TGTGCCAGCAGCTTGGCTGTGAACACCGGGGAGCTGTTTTTT. Protein: CASSLAVNTGELFF. The chain uses TRBV5-6 and TRBJ2-2; D gene ambiguous. Germline V lookup: CDR1 SGHDT, CDR2 YYEEEE. The length of the CDR3 is 14 residues. Trimming pared 0 bases from V and 1 base from J, leaving 4 bases between. Supplemented by reference TRBV5-6 and TRBJ2-2, the full variable domain reads DAGVTQSPTHLIKTRGQQVTLRCSPKSGHDTVSWYQQALGQGPQFIFQYYEEEERQRGNFPDRFSGHQFPNYSSELNVNALLLGDSALYLCASSLAVNTGELFFGEGSRLTVL.

The CDR3 coding sequence is TGTGCCAGCAGCTTAGCGGGCAGGGGGCACACTGAAGCTTTCTTT. This sequence encodes CASSLAGRGHTEAFF. This sequence joins TRBV7-6 and TRBJ1-1, with 8 nucleotides matching TRBD1. Germline V gene lookup returns CDR1 SGHVS and CDR2 FNYEAQ. Unmatched junction bases numbered 3, after V lost 0 bases and J lost 3 bases. This CDR3 spans 15 amino acids. Supplemented by reference TRBV7-6 and TRBJ1-1, the full variable domain reads GAGVSQSPRYKVTKRGQDVALRCDPISGHVSLYWYRQALGQGPEFLTYFNYEAQQDKSGLPNDRFSAERPEGSISTLTIQRTEQRDSAMYRCASSLAGRGHTEAFFGQGTRLTVV.

The gene calls are TRBV28 and TRBJ2-7; 9 bases agree with TRBD1. This CDR3 has 15 amino acids. The germline V gene encodes CDR1 MDHEN and CDR2 SYDVKM. V dropped 5 bases and J dropped 6; count of bases not matched to a gene: 11. The CDR3 loop is CASSAPGQGLSEQYF. CDR3 nucleotides: TGTGCCAGCAGTGCCCCGGGACAGGGTCTAAGCGAGCAGTACTTC.

The chain employs TRBV20-1 and TRBJ1-1, with unresolved D. The CDR3 covers 11 residues. Germline values: CDR1 DFQATT, CDR2 SNEGSKA (reference sequence). V was trimmed by 6 bases and J by 5 bases, leaving 10 bases between them. The CDR3 region is CSAWGLTEAFF. The CDR3 nucleotides read TGCAGTGCGTGGGGATTGACTGAAGCTTTCTTT.

The chain recombines TRBV28 with TRBJ2-3; 8 bases are shared with TRBD2. Germline assignment: CDR1 MDHEN and CDR2 SYDVKM. The CDR3 runs 17 residues. Germline trimming cut 5 bases from V and 0 bases from J; bases unmatched to any gene: 10. CDR3 sequence: CASSLSGIDTSTDTQYF. CDR3 sequence (DNA): TGTGCCAGCAGTCTTAGCGGGATAGACACTAGCACAGATACGCAGTATTTT.

The chain employs TRBV11-2 and TRBJ2-1; D may be TRBD1 or TRBD2 (6 bases each). Trimming pared 1 base from V and 9 bases from J, leaving 22 bases between. CDR1 SGHAT and CDR2 FQNNGV come from the germline V gene. CDR3 length: 17 amino acids. The CDR3 sequence is CASSLGPPLQGGSEQFF. As DNA, the CDR3 is TGTGCCAGCAGCTTAGGTCCGCCCCTCCAAGGGGGGAGTGAGCAGTTCTTC.

In DNA form, the CDR3 reads TGCGCCAGCAGCGACAGGGACTATTCACCCCTCCACTTT. It translates to CASSDRDYSPLHF. V and J are TRBV4-1 and TRBJ1-6, with 7 bases identical to TRBD1. Trimming took 5 bases from V and 8 from J; bases not matched to a gene: 3. The CDR3 has 13 residues. CDR1 is MGHRA, CDR2 YSYEKL, per germline.

This sequence joins TRBV6-5 and TRBJ2-1, with a possible D match to TRBD1 (5 bases). The CDR3 spans 15 residues. Trimming pared 2 bases from V and 0 bases from J, leaving 8 bases between. Germline lookup yields CDR1 MNHEY and CDR2 SVGAGI. For the CDR3, the DNA is TGTGCCAGCAGTTACGGGGCGGCCTCCTACAATGAGCAGTTCTTC. Its protein product is CASSYGAASYNEQFF.

A word on this clone: Mismatch with germline at one junction end may stem from a read error. This chain uses TRBV6-1 with TRBJ1-5; tentatively, D is TRBD1 (5 bases). CDR3 length: 18 residues. The germline gives CDR1 MNHNS, CDR2 SASEGT. As DNA, the CDR3 is TGTGCCAGCAGGGAAGCCCGACAGCAACTCTATAGCAATCAGCCCCAGCATTTT. Its translation: CASREARQQLYSNQPQHF.

The table lists this clone with many counts. The V and J genes are TRBV6-1 and TRBJ2-7; D possibly corresponds to TRBD2 (6 bases). CDR3 length: 15 amino acids. Trimming removed 0 bases from V and 2 bases from J, with 11 bases in between. Per germline, CDR1 MNHNS and CDR2 SASEGT. The CDR3 DNA reads as TGTGCCAGCAGTGAAGCGGGTTGGGAGGCCTACGAGCAGTACTTC. This encodes CASSEAGWEAYEQYF.

The genes are TRBV2 and TRBJ1-5; possible D gene TRBD1, 5 bases. The CDR3 totals 15 residues. CDR1 and CDR2 from the germline V gene are SNHLY and FYNNEI. V was trimmed by 3 bases and J by 0 bases, leaving 9 bases between them. CDR3 in amino acids: CASSEVTGSNQPQHF. In DNA, the CDR3 is TGTGCCAGCAGTGAGGTTACAGGTAGCAATCAGCCCCAGCATTTT.

The V gene is TRBV14, the J gene TRBJ2-7; no clear D gene. This CDR3 contains 13 residues. V lost 3 bases and J lost 4, with 10 bases in between. Germline V gives CDR1 SGHDN, CDR2 FVKESK. In DNA, the CDR3 is TGTGCCAGCAGCCAGGGGTTCTTGTACGAGCAGTACTTC. Amino acids: CASSQGFLYEQYF.